This T cell receptor (beta chain) is from a study of technical replicates of blood from a handful of donors. The data were produced by immunoSEQ multiplex PCR, yet TCRdb's version contains in-frame clones alone and is incomplete. The sample carries 60,000 or so clones, around nine tenths recorded once. V lost 4 bases, J lost 5 bases, and 21 bases lay in between. The length of the CDR3 is 16 residues. From germline, CDR1 is SGHTS and CDR2 YDEGEE. The rearrangement links TRBV5-8 to TRBJ2-5; a possible D gene is TRBD2 (6 bases). The sequencing sample was made of PBMCs. The sequence was obtained from a human donor in good health. Some clones in this sample may be carry-over from other donors' samples. The CDR3 protein is CASSPTYRGREETQYF. As DNA, the CDR3 is TGTGCCAGCAGCCCAACCTACCGGGGCCGGGAGGAGACCCAGTACTTC.